The next 14 T cell receptor beta chains were all read from a single sample in a study of cytotoxic CD8 clonotypes in ibrutinib-treated CLL. Some clones are missing from TCRdb's copy, which holds only in-frame ones; the method was immunoSEQ multiplex PCR. The sample lists 11,000 to 15,000 clones, roughly 67% occurring once. This material consisted of PBMCs, taken before ibrutinib treatment. The receptors come from a human donor with chronic lymphocytic leukemia.

This clone is medium-sized. The chain uses TRBV27 and TRBJ2-1, with D maybe TRBD1 (5 bases). Germline CDR1 and CDR2: MNHEY and SMNVEV (reference sequence). The V and J ends lost 5 bases and 5 bases respectively, with 16 bases between them. This CDR3 spans 15 amino acids. The CDR3 DNA follows: TGTGCCAGCAGTCCACAGACAGATTCGAACAATGAGCAGTTCTTC. It is translated as CASSPQTDSNNEQFF.

In its sample, this clone was seen a few times. The chain is built from TRBV15 and TRBJ2-2, with a tentative D call TRBD2 (6 bases). Germline CDR1 is LNHNV and CDR2 is YYDKDF (reference sequence). The CDR3 is made up of 11 amino acids. V was pared by 11 bases and J by 6 bases, with 10 bases between. CDR3 in DNA: TGTGCCGCGGGGACGGCCGGGGAGCTGTTTTTT. Translating gives CAAGTAGELFF.

In the case of this clone: It differs at one base from a far larger clone, so likely a read error. This sample includes further DNA sequences coding for the same CDR3. The V and J genes are TRBV18 and TRBJ1-2, with D maybe TRBD1 (5 bases). The CDR3 is 14 residues long. Germline V CDR1 and CDR2: KGHSH, LQKENI. Trimming pared 3 bases from V and 5 bases from J, leaving 13 bases between. CDR3 loop: CASSPPPGTYGYTF. The CDR3 bases are TGTGCCAGCTCACCTCCGCCAGGGACTTATGGCTACACCTTC.

This clone was counted a few times. The V and J genes are TRBV18 and TRBJ1-6; D is unclear. V lost 4 bases and J 4 bases, leaving 5 bases between the germline ends. Germline V gene sequence: CDR1 KGHSH, CDR2 LQKENI. This CDR3 is 13 amino acids long. CDR3 DNA: TGTGCCAGCTCACTTCATTATAATTCACCCCTCCACTTT. This translates into CASSLHYNSPLHF.

This chain connects TRBV7-6 to TRBJ2-7; D possibly corresponds to TRBD2 (6 bases). Germline CDR1 SGHVS, CDR2 FNYEAQ. Trimming took off 4 bases at V and 3 bases at J, with 19 bases between the two ends. The CDR3 contains 16 residues. CDR3 in amino acids: CASSSADETRFYEQYF. The DNA of the CDR3 is TGTGCCAGCAGCTCCGCCGACGAGACTAGGTTCTACGAGCAGTACTTC.

This rearrangement joins TRBV5-4 to TRBJ2-7; D is undetermined. Germline assignment: CDR1 SGHNT and CDR2 YYREEE (reference sequence). Trimming removed 2 bases from V and 5 bases from J, with 20 bases in between. The CDR3 covers 16 residues. This chain's CDR3 is CASSLDGAAGVDEQYF. The CDR3 DNA is TGTGCCAGCAGCTTAGATGGCGCGGCAGGAGTCGACGAGCAGTACTTC.

The V and J genes are TRBV7-8 and TRBJ1-5; D may be TRBD1 (5 bases). Germline assignment: CDR1 SGHVS and CDR2 FQNEAQ. CDR3 size: 16 residues. Trimming shortened V by 1 base and J by 9 bases, and 19 bases separated the two germline ends. The CDR3 here is CASSLGAVGPAGPQHF. The CDR3 nucleotides read TGTGCCAGCAGCTTAGGGGCTGTGGGGCCCGCGGGGCCCCAGCATTTT.

This chain uses TRBV10-3 with TRBJ2-1, with 7 nucleotides matching TRBD1. CDR3 length: 18 amino acids. Per germline, CDR1 ENHRY and CDR2 SYGVKD. The ends lost 6 bases at V and 0 bases at J; junction bases unmatched: 14. CDR3 coding DNA: TGTGCCATCAGGGTAGTCCGACAGGGATTCGGCTCCTACAATGAGCAGTTCTTC. This translates into CAIRVVRQGFGSYNEQFF.

This clone was observed a handful of times. The rearrangement links TRBV19 to TRBJ1-1; 10 nucleotides match TRBD1. Germline lookup yields CDR1 LNHDA and CDR2 SQIVND (reference sequence). This CDR3 is 15 amino acids long. Trimming took 8 bases from V and 6 from J; bases not matched to a gene: 12. Written as DNA, the CDR3 is TGTGCCAGTGAAAACACCGGGACAGGGGATCCTGAAGCTTTCTTT. Amino acids: CASENTGTGDPEAFF.

The rearrangement uses TRBV5-8 and TRBJ1-4; D is unclear. Trimming took 0 bases from V and 8 from J, leaving 17 bases between them. The length of the CDR3 is 16 residues. The germline V gene encodes CDR1 SGHTS and CDR2 YDEGEE. The CDR3 sequence: CASSLAGAALGEKLFF. CDR3 nucleotide sequence: TGTGCCAGCAGCTTGGCCGGAGCTGCATTGGGGGAAAAACTGTTTTTT. Full variable domain (remainder filled in from reference TRBV5-8 and TRBJ1-4): EAGVTQSPTHLIKTRGQQATLRCSPISGHTSVYWYQQALGLGLQFLLWYDEGEERNRGNFPPRFSGRQFPNYSSELNVNALELEDSALYLCASSLAGAALGEKLFFGSGTQLSVL.

This chain links TRBV5-1 with TRBJ1-2; D is unresolved. V lost 5 bases, J lost 0 bases, and 14 bases lay in between. The CDR3 totals 15 residues. The germline V gene has CDR1 SGHRS and CDR2 YFSETQ. The chain's CDR3 is CASSASDTANYGYTF. CDR3 sequence (DNA): TGCGCCAGCAGTGCCTCAGATACAGCTAACTATGGCTACACCTTC.

This sequence joins TRBV4-1 and TRBJ1-1; 7 bases align to TRBD1. With V trimmed by 6 bases and J by 1 base, 14 bases remained unmatched. In germline, CDR1 is MGHRA, CDR2 YSYEKL. CDR3 length: 17 residues. CDR3 DNA: TGCGCCAGCAGTTTAGACAGGGTACAGGACCCGAACACTGAAGCTTTCTTT. This encodes CASSLDRVQDPNTEAFF.

In this sample, this clone turned up a few times. The chain has TRBV7-8 and TRBJ2-7; D gene uncertain. Germline V lookup: CDR1 SGHVS, CDR2 FQNEAQ. This CDR3 region has 11 residues. V was pared by 1 base and J by 8 bases, with 6 bases between. As DNA, the CDR3 is TGTGCCAGCAGCTTAGGTCCCCAGCAGTACTTC. Translating it yields CASSLGPQQYF.

The rearrangement links TRBV5-1 to TRBJ1-1; D might be TRBD1 (5 bases). CDR1 SGHRS and CDR2 YFSETQ come from the germline V gene. The CDR3 has 14 residues. Trimming shortened V by 1 base and J by 1 base, and 8 bases separated the two germline ends. Here the CDR3 reads CASSLLQGNTEAFF. The CDR3 DNA reads as TGCGCCAGCAGCTTGCTCCAGGGGAACACTGAAGCTTTCTTT.